This T cell receptor beta chain emerged from a study of T cell changes during pregnancy in multiple sclerosis. Trimming at V came to 5 bases and at J to 4 bases, leaving 5 bases not matched to a gene. Germline CDR1 and CDR2: MNHEY and SMNVEV (reference sequence). The CDR3 extends over 14 amino acids. This clone appeared a single time. The repertoire was sequenced with immunoSEQ multiplex PCR; TCRdb's copy has only in-frame clones and lacks some. The sample holds 75,000 to 95,000 clones, around 93% seen once. This chain links TRBV27 with TRBJ1-1; 9 positions agree with TRBD1. This sample comprised peripheral blood, obtained before pregnancy. The TCR sequence derives from a female donor with multiple sclerosis, enrolled in a pregnancy study. CDR3 in amino acids: CASSLQTGGTEAFF. CDR3 sequence (DNA): TGTGCCAGCAGTCTACAGACAGGGGGCACTGAAGCTTTCTTT.